These 5 T cell receptor beta chains were sequenced from one sample in a study of Ad26.COV2.S vaccination and SARS-CoV-2 variants. Treatment meaning: 19 received Ad26.COV2.S at low or high dose, single or two shots; several received placebo; per-sample allocation not given. Samples analyzed were those drawn on day 63 after the first vaccine or placebo injection. Sequencing used immunoSEQ multiplex PCR; TCRdb keeps in-frame clones, though not all of them. The sample lists 330,000 or so clones; 85% to 90% were seen once. Sequenced here: peripheral blood, sampled in a trial of Ad26.COV2.S vaccine versus placebo. These TCRs come from a person aged 18-65 years who received the Ad26.COV2.S COVID-19 vaccine or a placebo.

This clone occurred once. The chain combines TRBV6-2 or TRBV6-3 with TRBJ2-7, with D unclear. With 2 bases removed from V and 5 bases from J, the gap between germline ends came to 13 bases. CDR1 and CDR2 (germline): MNHEY, SVGEGT. CDR3 size: 14 residues. The CDR3 DNA reads as TGTGCCAGCAGTTACACAGTGACTGGGCACGAGCAGTACGTC. It encodes CASSYTVTGHEQYV.

The sample holds one count of this clone. J is TRBJ2-5 and V is TRBV6-5; D is possibly TRBD1 (5 bases). There are 14 residues in the CDR3. Germline V gives CDR1 MNHEY, CDR2 SVGAGI. Trimming cost V 3 bases and J 4 bases, with 12 bases left between them. CDR3 residues: CASSYGANRETQYF. The CDR3, as DNA: TGTGCCAGCAGTTATGGGGCCAACCGAGAGACCCAGTACTTC.

The chain is built from TRBV6-6 and TRBJ2-7; tentatively, D is TRBD1 or TRBD2 (5 bases each). Trimming took off 5 bases at V and 2 bases at J, with 25 bases between the two ends. The germline V gene encodes CDR1 MNHNY and CDR2 SVGAGI (reference sequence). This CDR3 comprises 18 residues. The CDR3 spells CASSLFGTQVIPAYEQYV. CDR3 DNA sequence: TGTGCCAGCAGTCTTTTCGGGACCCAGGTTATTCCCGCCTACGAGCAGTACGTC.

This clone was observed once. V gene TRBV20-1 combines with J gene TRBJ1-1; D unclear. Germline V gives CDR1 DFQATT, CDR2 SNEGSKA (reference sequence). V dropped 3 bases and J dropped 0 bases, with 8 bases sitting between them. CDR3 length: 13 residues. The CDR3 is CSASSLMNTEAFF. The CDR3, as DNA: TGCAGTGCTAGTTCGCTTATGAACACTGAAGCTTTCTTT.

The V gene is TRBV25-1, the J gene TRBJ2-3, with 8 bases that match TRBD2. CDR1 is MGHDK and CDR2 is SYGVNS in the germline V gene. The CDR3 contains 16 residues. Trimming took 1 base from V and 2 from J; bases not matched to a gene: 5. CDR3 nucleotide sequence: TGTGCCAGCAGTGAATTATCCGGGGGGGCCACAGATACGCAGTATTTT. This translates into CASSELSGGATDTQYF.